This T cell receptor (beta chain) was sequenced during a study of liver allograft versus peripheral blood T cells. About the research overall: Peripheral blood of the recipients supplied T cell receptor repertoires that were compared with those in transplanted livers.

Judged by abundance, this clonotype is hyperexpanded. What it recognizes is unknown. Overall study results and limits: Intragraft T cell receptor repertoires of liver allografts were reported to differ from peripheral blood repertoires.

TCRdb re-called the reads through MiXCR, storing one row per CDR3 protein. The table has roughly 120 distinct CDR3 sequences, approximately 23% seen once; the top ten hold 55% to 80%. This CDR3 is built from 18 residues. Germline V gene data show CDR1 as MNHNY and CDR2 as SVGAGI (reference sequence). With 4 bases clipped from V and 2 bases from J, the junction kept 14 bases outside the gene matches. The V gene is TRBV6-6, the J gene TRBJ2-7; TRBD2 aligns across 10 bases. This sequence was found in a human patient who had a liver transplant. The graft donor may have given rise to some T cells. This chain's CDR3 is CASSSPKQLAGYTYEQYF. In DNA, the CDR3 is TGTGCCAGCAGTTCTCCTAAACAACTAGCGGGGTACACCTACGAGCAGTACTTC.